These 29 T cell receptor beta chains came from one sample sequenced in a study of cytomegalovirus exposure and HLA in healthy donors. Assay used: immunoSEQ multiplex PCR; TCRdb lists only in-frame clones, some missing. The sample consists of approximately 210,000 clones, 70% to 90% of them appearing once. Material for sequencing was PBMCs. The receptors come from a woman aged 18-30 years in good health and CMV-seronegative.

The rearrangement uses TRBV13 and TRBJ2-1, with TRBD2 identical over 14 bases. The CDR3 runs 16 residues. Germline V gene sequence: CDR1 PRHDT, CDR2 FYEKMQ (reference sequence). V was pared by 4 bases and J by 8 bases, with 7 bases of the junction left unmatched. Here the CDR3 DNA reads TGTGCCAGCAGCTGGGGGACTAGCGGGAGTCAGGATGAGCAGTTCTTC. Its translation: CASSWGTSGSQDEQFF.

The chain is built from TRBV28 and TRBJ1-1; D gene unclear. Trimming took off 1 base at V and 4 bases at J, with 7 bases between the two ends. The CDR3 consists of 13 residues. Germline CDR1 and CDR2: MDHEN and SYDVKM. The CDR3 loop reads CASSLSVPTEAFF. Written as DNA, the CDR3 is TGTGCCAGCAGTTTATCAGTTCCCACTGAAGCTTTCTTT.

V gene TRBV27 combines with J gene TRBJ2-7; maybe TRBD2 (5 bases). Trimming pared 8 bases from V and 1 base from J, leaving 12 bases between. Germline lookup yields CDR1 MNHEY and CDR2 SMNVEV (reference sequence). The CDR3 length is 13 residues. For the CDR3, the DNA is TGTGCCAGCGGACCACTAGAATCCTACGAGCAGTACTTC. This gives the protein CASGPLESYEQYF.

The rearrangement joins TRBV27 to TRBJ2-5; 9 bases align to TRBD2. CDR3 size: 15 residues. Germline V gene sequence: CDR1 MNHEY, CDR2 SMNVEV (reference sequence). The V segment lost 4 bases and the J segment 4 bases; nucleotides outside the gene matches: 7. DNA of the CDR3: TGTGCCAGCAGTTCCCTCAGCGGGAGGTTAGAGACCCAGTACTTC. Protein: CASSSLSGRLETQYF.

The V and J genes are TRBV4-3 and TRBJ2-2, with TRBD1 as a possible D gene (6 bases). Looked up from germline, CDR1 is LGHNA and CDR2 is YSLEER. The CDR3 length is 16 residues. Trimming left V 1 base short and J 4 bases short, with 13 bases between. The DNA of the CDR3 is TGCGCCAGCAGCCAAGTTGCAGGGGTGGGCACCGGGGAGCTGTTTTTT. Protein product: CASSQVAGVGTGELFF.

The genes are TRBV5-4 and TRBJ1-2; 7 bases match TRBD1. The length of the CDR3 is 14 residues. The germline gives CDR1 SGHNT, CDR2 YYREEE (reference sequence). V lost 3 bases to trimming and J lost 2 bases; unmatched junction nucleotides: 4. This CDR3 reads CASSWGQQNYGYTF. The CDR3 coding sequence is TGTGCCAGCAGCTGGGGACAGCAAAACTATGGCTACACCTTC.

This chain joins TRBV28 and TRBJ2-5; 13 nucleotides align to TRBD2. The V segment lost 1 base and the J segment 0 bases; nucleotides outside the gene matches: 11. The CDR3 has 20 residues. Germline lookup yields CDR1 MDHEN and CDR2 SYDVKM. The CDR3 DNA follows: TGTGCCAGCAGTTTATCAACCGGGACTAGCGGGAATATCTACCAAGAGACCCAGTACTTC. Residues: CASSLSTGTSGNIYQETQYF.

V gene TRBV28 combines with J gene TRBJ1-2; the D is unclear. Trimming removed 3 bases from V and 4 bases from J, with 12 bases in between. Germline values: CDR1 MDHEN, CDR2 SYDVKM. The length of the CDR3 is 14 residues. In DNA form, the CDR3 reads TGTGCCAGCAGTTTCAAGGTTTCGGGCTATGGCTACACCTTC. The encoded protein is CASSFKVSGYGYTF.

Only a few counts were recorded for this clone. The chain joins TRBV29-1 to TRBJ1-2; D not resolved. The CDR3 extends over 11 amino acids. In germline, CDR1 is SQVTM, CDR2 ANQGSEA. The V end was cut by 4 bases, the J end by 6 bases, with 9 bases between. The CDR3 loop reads CSVGVGDGYTF. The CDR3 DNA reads TGCAGCGTTGGTGTGGGAGATGGCTACACCTTC. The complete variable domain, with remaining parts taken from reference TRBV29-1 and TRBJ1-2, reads SAVISQKPSRDICQRGTSLTIQCQVDSQVTMMFWYRQQPGQSLTLIATANQGSEATYESGFVIDKFPISRPNLTFSTLTVSNMSPEDSSIYLCSVGVGDGYTFGSGTRLTVV.

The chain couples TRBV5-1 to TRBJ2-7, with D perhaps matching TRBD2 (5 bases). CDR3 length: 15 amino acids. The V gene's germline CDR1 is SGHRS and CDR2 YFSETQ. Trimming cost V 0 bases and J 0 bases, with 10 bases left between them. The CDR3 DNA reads TGCGCCAGCAGCTTGGCCAGCGGACTCTCCTACGAGCAGTACTTC. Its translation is CASSLASGLSYEQYF.

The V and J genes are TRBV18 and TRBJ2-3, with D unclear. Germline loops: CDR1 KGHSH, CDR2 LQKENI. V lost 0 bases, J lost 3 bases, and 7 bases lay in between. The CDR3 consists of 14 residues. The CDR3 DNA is TGTGCCAGCTCACCACCGGAGAGTACAGATACGCAGTATTTT. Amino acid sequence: CASSPPESTDTQYF. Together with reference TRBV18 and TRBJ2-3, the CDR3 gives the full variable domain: NAGVMQNPRHLVRRRGQEARLRCSPMKGHSHVYWYRQLPEEGLKFMVYLQKENIIDESGMPKERFSAEFPKEGPSILRIQQVVRGDSAAYFCASSPPESTDTQYFGPGTRLTVL.

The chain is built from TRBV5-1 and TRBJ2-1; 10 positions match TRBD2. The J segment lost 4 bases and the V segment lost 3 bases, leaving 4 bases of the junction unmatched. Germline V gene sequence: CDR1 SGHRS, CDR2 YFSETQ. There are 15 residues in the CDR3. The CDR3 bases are TGCGCCAGCAGCTCTAGCGGGAGTCAGTACAATGAGCAGTTCTTC. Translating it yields CASSSSGSQYNEQFF.

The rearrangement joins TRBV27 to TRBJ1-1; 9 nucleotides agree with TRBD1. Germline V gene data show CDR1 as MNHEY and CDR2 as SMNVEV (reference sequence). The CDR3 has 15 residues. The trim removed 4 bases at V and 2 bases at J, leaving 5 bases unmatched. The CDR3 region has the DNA TGTGCCAGCAGTTGGACAGGGGACCGTAACACTGAAGCTTTCTTT. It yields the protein CASSWTGDRNTEAFF.

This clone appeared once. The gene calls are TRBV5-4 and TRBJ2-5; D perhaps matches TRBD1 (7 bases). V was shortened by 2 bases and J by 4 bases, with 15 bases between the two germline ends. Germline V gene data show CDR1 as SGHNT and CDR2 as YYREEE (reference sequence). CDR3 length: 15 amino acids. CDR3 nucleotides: TGTGCCAGCAGCTTTTATCAGGGGGGAAGAGAGACCCAGTACTTC. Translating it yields CASSFYQGGRETQYF. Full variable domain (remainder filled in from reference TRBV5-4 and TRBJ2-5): ETGVTQSPTHLIKTRGQQVTLRCSSQSGHNTVSWYQQALGQGPQFIFQYYREEENGRGNFPPRFSGLQFPNYSSELNVNALELDDSALYLCASSFYQGGRETQYFGPGTRLLVL.

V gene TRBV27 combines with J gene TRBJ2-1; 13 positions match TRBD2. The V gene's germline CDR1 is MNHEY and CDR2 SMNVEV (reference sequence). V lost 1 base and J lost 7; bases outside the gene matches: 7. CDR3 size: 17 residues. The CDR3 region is CASSLWTSGSIGNEQFF. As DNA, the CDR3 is TGTGCCAGCAGTTTATGGACTAGCGGGAGCATAGGGAATGAGCAGTTCTTC.

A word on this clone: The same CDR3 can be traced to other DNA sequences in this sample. In DNA, the CDR3 is TGTGCCAGCAGCGTAGGAGGCAGCTCCTACGAGCAGTACTTC. Translation: CASSVGGSSYEQYF. The gene calls are TRBV9 and TRBJ2-7; D uncertain. CDR1 and CDR2 from the germline V gene are SGDLS and YYNGEE. The CDR3 extends over 14 amino acids. V lost 0 bases, J lost 0 bases, and 7 bases lay in between.

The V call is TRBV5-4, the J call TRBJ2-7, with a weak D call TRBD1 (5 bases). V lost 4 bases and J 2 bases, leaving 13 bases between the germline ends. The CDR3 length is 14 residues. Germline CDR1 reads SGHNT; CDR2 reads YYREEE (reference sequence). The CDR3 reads CASSPATGAYEQYF. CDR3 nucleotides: TGTGCCAGCAGCCCCGCAACAGGAGCCTACGAGCAGTACTTC.

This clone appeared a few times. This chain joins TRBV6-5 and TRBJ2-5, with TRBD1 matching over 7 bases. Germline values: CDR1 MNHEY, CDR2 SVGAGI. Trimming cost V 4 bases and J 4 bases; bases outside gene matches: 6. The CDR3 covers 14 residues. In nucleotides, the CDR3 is TGTGCCAGCAGTTCCGGCACAGGGGTAGAGACCCAGTACTTC. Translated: CASSSGTGVETQYF.

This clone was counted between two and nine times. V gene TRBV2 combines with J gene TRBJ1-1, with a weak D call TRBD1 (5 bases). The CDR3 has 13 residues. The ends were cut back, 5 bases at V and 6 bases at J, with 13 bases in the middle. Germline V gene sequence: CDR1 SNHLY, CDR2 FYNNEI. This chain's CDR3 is CASSREGMAEAFF. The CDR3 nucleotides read TGTGCCAGCAGTCGGGAGGGGATGGCTGAAGCTTTCTTT.

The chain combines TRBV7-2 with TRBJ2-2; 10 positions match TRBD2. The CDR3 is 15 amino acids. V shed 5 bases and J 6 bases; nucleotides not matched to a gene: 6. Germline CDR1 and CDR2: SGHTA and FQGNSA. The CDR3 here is CASSPSGRVAGELFF. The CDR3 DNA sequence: TGTGCCAGCAGCCCCAGCGGGAGGGTTGCCGGGGAGCTGTTTTTT.

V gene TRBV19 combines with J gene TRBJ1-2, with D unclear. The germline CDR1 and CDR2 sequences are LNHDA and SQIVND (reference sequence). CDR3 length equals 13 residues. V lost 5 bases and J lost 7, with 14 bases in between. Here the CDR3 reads CASSEGRGSGYTF. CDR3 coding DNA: TGTGCCAGTAGTGAGGGTCGGGGATCTGGCTACACCTTC.

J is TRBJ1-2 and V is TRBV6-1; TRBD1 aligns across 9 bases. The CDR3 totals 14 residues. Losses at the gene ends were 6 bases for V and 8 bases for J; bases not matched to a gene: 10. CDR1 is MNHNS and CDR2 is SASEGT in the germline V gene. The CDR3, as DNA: TGTGCCAGCAGCCCCTCACAGGGGGCGGGCGGCTACACCTTC. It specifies CASSPSQGAGGYTF.

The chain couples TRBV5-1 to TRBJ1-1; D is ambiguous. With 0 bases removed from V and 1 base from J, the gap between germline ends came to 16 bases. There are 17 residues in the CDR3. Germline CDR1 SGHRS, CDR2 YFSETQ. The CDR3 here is CASSLGLGATRNTEAFF. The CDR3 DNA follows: TGCGCCAGCAGCTTGGGGCTGGGCGCCACCCGGAACACTGAAGCTTTCTTT.

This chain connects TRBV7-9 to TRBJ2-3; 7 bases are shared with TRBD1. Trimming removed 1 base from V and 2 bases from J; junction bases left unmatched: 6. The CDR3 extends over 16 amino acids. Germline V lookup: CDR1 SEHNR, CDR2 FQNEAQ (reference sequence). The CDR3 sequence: CASSLVGQAPTDTQYF. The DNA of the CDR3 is TGTGCCAGCAGCTTAGTAGGACAGGCACCCACAGATACGCAGTATTTT.

The CDR3 is CASRLDRENTEAFF. Written as DNA, the CDR3 is TGTGCCAGCAGATTAGACAGAGAGAACACTGAAGCTTTCTTT. This sequence joins TRBV28 and TRBJ1-1; the D gene is possibly TRBD1 (5 bases). V gave up 6 bases and J gave up 1 base, with 12 bases separating them. Germline CDR1 reads MDHEN; CDR2 reads SYDVKM. The length of the CDR3 is 14 residues.

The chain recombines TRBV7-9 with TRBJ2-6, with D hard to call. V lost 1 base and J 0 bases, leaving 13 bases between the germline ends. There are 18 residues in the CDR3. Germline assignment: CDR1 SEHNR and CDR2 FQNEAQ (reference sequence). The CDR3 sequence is CASSLGAGLPSGANVLTF. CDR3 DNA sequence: TGTGCCAGCAGCTTAGGTGCAGGTCTCCCCTCTGGGGCCAACGTCCTGACTTTC.

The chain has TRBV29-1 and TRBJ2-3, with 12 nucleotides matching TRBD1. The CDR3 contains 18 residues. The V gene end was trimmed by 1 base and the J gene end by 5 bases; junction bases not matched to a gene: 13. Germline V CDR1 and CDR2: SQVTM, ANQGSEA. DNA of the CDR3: TGCAGCGTTGAAGGTGTTTACCCGGGACAGGGGGCTAAAGATACGCAGTATTTT. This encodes CSVEGVYPGQGAKDTQYF.

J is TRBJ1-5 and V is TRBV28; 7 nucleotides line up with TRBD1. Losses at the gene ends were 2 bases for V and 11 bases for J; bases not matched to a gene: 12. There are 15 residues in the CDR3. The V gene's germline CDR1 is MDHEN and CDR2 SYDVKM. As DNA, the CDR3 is TGTGCCAGCAGTTTAAGCGGACAGGCGGTTTCAGCCCAGCATTTT. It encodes CASSLSGQAVSAQHF.

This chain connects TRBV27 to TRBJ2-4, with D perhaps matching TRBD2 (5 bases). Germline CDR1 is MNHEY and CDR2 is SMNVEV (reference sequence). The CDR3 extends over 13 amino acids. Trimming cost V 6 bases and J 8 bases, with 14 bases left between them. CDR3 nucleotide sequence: TGTGCCAGCAGGCCCCGGGGTGTGGACATTCAGTACTTC. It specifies CASRPRGVDIQYF.